This T cell receptor (beta chain) was sequenced for a study of T cell repertoires in cytomegalovirus infection. Study background: TCR beta signatures that were public indicated CMV infection and matching HLA type. Study-level points and caveats: CMV carriers with the relevant HLA were identified by cumulative public TCR beta family frequency. There were HLA-C-restricted CMV-specific TCR beta clonotypes dominating the ex vivo response.

The germline V and J ends were trimmed by 7 bases and 2 bases, with 11 bases remaining between them. The CDR3 runs 13 residues. CDR1 is DFQATT and CDR2 is SNEGSKA in the germline V gene (reference sequence). This clonotype appeared a few times. Its antigen is unknown. TCRdb recomputed calls from the reads with MiXCR, one row per CDR3 protein. The sample carries 200,000 to 250,000 distinct CDR3 sequences, 20% to 25% recorded once. The chain has TRBV20-1 and TRBJ2-2; D is unresolved. This clonotype was obtained from a human donor in good health (CMV status not recorded). Some clones in this sample may be carry-over from other donors' samples. The sample consisted of CD8+ T cells from PBMCs. CDR3 sequence reads: CSVREINTGELFF. CDR3 nucleotide sequence: TGCAGTGTAAGGGAAATCAACACCGGGGAGCTGTTTTTT.